What follows describes a single TCR beta chain. Its target is unknown. The data belong to a study of beta chain features in type 1 diabetes. Study summary: Healthy donors, compared against patients, showed similar age, gender and cell yields.

The collection from each donor was one heparinised blood draw averaging around 0.11 L. Researchers reported sorting CD4+ naive, central memory, regulatory and stem cell-like memory cells via CD45RO/CCR7/CD25/CD127/CD95/CD27. General study points: TCRB CDR3 length was moderately but significantly reduced in all four CD4+ subsets of Type 1 diabetes patients. The naive, central memory and Treg TCRB repertoires of patients appeared to be more similar to one another than those of healthy donors.

As every portion of the isolated RNA was reverse transcribed, the sequencing read expressed TCRB transcripts. Some clones are missing from TCRdb's copy, which holds only in-frame ones; the method was immunoSEQ multiplex PCR. Of 250,000 to 350,000 clones in the sample, over 11% were seen once. The CDR3 is made up of 13 amino acids. J was trimmed by 5 bases and V by 3 bases; bases with no gene match: 2. CDR1 is GTSNPN and CDR2 is SVGIG in the germline V gene (reference sequence). Sequencing was performed on naive CD4+ T cells from blood. The chain couples TRBV30 to TRBJ1-5, with 9 bases identical to TRBD1. This clonotype originated in a man aged 30 to 39 with type 1 diabetes. In DNA, the CDR3 is TGTGCCTGGAGCGACAGGGGGGATCAGCCCCAGCATTTT. It codes for CAWSDRGDQPQHF.